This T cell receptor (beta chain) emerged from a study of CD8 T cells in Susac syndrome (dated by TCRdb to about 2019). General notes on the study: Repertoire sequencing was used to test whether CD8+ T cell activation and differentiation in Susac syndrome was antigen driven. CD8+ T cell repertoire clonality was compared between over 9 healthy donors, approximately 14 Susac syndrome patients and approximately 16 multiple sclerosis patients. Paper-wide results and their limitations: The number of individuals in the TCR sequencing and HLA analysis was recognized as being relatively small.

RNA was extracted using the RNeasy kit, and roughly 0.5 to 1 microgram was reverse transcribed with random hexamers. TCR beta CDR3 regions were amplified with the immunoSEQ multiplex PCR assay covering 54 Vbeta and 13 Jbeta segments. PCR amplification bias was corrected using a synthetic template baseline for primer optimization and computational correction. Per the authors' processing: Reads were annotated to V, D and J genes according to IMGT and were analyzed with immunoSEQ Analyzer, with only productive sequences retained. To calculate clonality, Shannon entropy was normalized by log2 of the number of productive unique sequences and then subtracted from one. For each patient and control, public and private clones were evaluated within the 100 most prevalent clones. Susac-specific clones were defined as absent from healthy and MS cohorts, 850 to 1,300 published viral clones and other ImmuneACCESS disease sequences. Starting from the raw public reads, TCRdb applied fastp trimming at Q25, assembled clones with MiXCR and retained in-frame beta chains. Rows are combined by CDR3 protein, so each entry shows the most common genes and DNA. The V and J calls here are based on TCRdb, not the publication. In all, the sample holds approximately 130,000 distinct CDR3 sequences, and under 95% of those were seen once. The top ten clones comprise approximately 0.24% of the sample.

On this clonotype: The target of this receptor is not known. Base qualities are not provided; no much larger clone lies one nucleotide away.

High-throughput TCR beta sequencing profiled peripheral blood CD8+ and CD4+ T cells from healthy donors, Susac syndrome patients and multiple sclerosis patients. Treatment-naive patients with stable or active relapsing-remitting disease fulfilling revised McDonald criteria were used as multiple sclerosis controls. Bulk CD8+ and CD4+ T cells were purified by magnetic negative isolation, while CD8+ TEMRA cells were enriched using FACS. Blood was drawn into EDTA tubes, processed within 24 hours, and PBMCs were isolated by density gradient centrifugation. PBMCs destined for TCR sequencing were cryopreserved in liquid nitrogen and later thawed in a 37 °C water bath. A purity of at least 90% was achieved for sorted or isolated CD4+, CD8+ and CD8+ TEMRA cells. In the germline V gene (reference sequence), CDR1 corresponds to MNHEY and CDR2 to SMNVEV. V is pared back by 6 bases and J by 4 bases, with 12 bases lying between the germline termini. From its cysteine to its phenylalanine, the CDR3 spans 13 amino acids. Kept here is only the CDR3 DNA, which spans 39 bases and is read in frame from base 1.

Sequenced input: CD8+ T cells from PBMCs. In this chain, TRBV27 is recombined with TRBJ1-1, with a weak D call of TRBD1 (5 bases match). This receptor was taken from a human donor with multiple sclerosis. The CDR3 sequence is CASSPGGSTEAFF. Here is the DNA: TGTGCCAGCAGCCCCGGGGGAAGCACTGAAGCTTTCTTT.